This TCR beta chain was captured in a study of T-cell reconstitution after alpha-beta-depleted transplantation in children. In the case of this clonotype: What it binds is unknown.

CDR1 SGHAT and CDR2 FQDESV come from the germline V gene (reference sequence). CDR3 length equals 18 residues. Trimming pared 1 base from V and 3 bases from J, leaving 19 bases between. Whole-study findings and limits: The origin of high day-60 TCRbeta diversity in some patients lay in surviving recipient T cells and thymic progenitors. The main origin of T-cell counts and diversity one year after transplant was newly produced T cells. Expanded graft clones, several hundred of them, were reportedly the source of alpha-beta T cells about two months after transplant.

A library of TCRbeta sequences, prepared with unique molecular identifiers, was generated. TCRdb re-analysed the PCR reads in MiXCR, keeping a single row per CDR3 protein. The sample lists about 980,000 distinct CDR3 sequences; 25% to 30% were seen once. The sequencing used PBMCs, mostly from graft donor cells, collected 360 days after TCRalphabeta/CD19-depleted stem cell transplant. The chain carries TRBV11-1 and TRBJ2-1, with D perhaps given as TRBD1 or TRBD2 (6 bases each). The receptor comes from a boy less than two years old who had a stem cell transplant for SCID, so the T cells may come from the graft donor. The CDR3 loop is CASSLVRSGALIYNEQFF. The CDR3 nucleotides read TGTGCCAGCAGCTTAGTACGGTCGGGGGCCCTAATCTACAATGAGCAGTTCTTC. The variable domain in full, completed from reference TRBV11-1 and TRBJ2-1, reads EAEVAQSPRYKITEKSQAVAFWCDPISGHATLYWYRQILGQGPELLVQFQDESVVDDSQLPKDRFSAERLKGVDSTLKIQPAELGDSAMYLCASSLVRSGALIYNEQFFGPGTRLTVL.